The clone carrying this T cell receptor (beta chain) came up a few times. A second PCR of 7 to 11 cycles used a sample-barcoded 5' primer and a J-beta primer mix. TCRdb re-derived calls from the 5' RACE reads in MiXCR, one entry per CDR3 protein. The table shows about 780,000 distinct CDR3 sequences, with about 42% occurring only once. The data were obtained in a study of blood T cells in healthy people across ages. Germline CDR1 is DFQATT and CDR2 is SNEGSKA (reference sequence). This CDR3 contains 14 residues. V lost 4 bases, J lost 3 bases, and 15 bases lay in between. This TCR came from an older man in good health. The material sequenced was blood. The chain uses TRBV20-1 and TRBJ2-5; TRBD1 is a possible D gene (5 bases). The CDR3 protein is CSANPATEKETQYF. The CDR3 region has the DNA TGCAGTGCTAACCCCGCGACAGAGAAAGAGACCCAGTACTTC.